The text below deals with one TCR beta chain. Its antigen is currently unknown. The V gene lost 2 bases and the J gene lost 7 bases, with 10 bases spanning the gap. This CDR3 contains 13 residues. In germline, CDR1 is SGHTS, CDR2 YDEGEE. Primers: 60 Vbeta forward and 13 Jbeta reverse. Data came from immunoSEQ multiplex PCR; TCRdb stores just in-frame clones and leaves some out. The data hold about 230,000 clones, with about 80% observed a single time. This specimen comes from a study of cytomegalovirus exposure and HLA in healthy donors. Study-wide findings and caveats: V- and J-gene trimming in TCR beta was tied to a missense DCLRE1C variant by an analysis performed later. Among immune exposure information, only CMV serostatus was available. In a later analysis, an Asian-associated ancestry cluster reportedly showed fewer N-insertions than the approximately 610-donor mean.

This chain joins TRBV5-8 and TRBJ2-1; maybe TRBD1 (6 bases). The receptor's source is a woman aged 40 to 55 in good health and CMV-seronegative. The sample taken for sequencing was PBMCs. Here the CDR3 reads CASSFAQGNEQFF. The DNA for the CDR3 is TGTGCCAGCAGCTTTGCCCAGGGGAATGAGCAGTTCTTC.